What follows are 22 T cell receptor beta chains derived from one specimen sequenced in a study of tissue T cells after allogeneic stem cell transplantation. Here immunoSEQ multiplex PCR was the method, and the copy in TCRdb shows in-frame clones only, minus some. Among some 5,800 clones listed, around 59% were seen once. This sample comprised tissue from the jejunum, obtained at autopsy. The origin of the receptors is a male donor older than 55 with lung cancer.

This rearrangement joins TRBV19 to TRBJ1-2; 8 bases are shared with TRBD1. V trimming: 8 bases; J trimming: 8 bases; junction bases outside the gene matches: 16. This CDR3 spans 15 amino acids. From germline, CDR1 is LNHDA and CDR2 SQIVND (reference sequence). This CDR3 reads CASWARQGSNGGYTF. The CDR3 bases are TGTGCCAGTTGGGCCCGACAGGGGAGTAACGGCGGCTACACCTTC.

This clone was found a few times. This chain joins TRBV28 and TRBJ2-7; the D gene is possibly TRBD2 (5 bases). CDR1 and CDR2 (germline): MDHEN, SYDVKM. The CDR3 is 13 residues long. Deletions cut 6 bases from V and 3 bases from J, with 12 bases between. CDR3 nucleotide sequence: TGTGCCAGCAGCCGGCTGGCGGGCTACGAGCAGTACTTC. Translating it yields CASSRLAGYEQYF.

The chain employs TRBV4-1 and TRBJ1-3; tentatively, D is TRBD1 (5 bases). Germline loops: CDR1 MGHRA, CDR2 YSYEKL. The CDR3 has 16 residues. V lost 4 bases and J lost 3, with 16 bases in between. CDR3: CASSPSEGTYGNTIYF. The DNA of the CDR3 is TGCGCCAGCAGCCCTTCGGAAGGGACGTATGGAAACACCATATATTTT.

This clone turned up a few times. The rearrangement links TRBV20-1 to TRBJ1-5, with TRBD1 as a possible D gene (6 bases). The V end lost 3 bases, the J end lost 7 bases, and 13 bases lay between the germline ends. The CDR3 is 13 residues long. In germline, CDR1 is DFQATT, CDR2 SNEGSKA (reference sequence). The CDR3, as DNA: TGCAGTGCTAGTCCGGTCAGGGGCCAGCCCCAGCATTTT. Protein: CSASPVRGQPQHF.

By share of the sample, this clone is medium-sized. This chain links TRBV7-9 with TRBJ2-7; 8 bases agree with TRBD1. Trimming at V came to 5 bases and at J to 6 bases, leaving 12 bases not matched to a gene. The CDR3 is 15 residues long. Germline lookup yields CDR1 SEHNR and CDR2 FQNEAQ (reference sequence). The DNA of the CDR3 is TGTGCCAGCAGCCCCCGTGGACAGGGAATCTCCGAGCAGTACTTC. Translated: CASSPRGQGISEQYF.

The J gene is TRBJ2-1, the V gene TRBV3-1 (or the pseudogene TRBV3-2); possibly TRBD2 for D (6 bases). Germline V gives CDR1 LGHDT, CDR2 YNNKEL (reference sequence). The CDR3 runs to 13 residues. Trimming left V 1 base short and J 13 bases short, with 14 bases between. The CDR3 is CASSQGRLVEQFF. CDR3 DNA sequence: TGTGCCAGCAGCCAAGGCCGACTAGTTGAACAGTTCTTC.

The chain employs TRBV30 and TRBJ2-3; 9 bases are a match to TRBD2. The CDR3 is made up of 16 amino acids. CDR1 is GTSNPN, CDR2 SVGIG, per germline (reference sequence). V gave up 2 bases and J gave up 4 bases; unmatched junction bases: 10. CDR3 sequence reads: CAWSIGAGGLSDTQYF. CDR3 nucleotides: TGTGCCTGGAGTATCGGGGCGGGAGGGTTGTCAGATACGCAGTATTTT.

This clone was detected once. This rearrangement joins TRBV13 to TRBJ1-1, with D possibly TRBD1 on 5 matching bases. Germline loops: CDR1 PRHDT, CDR2 FYEKMQ (reference sequence). V dropped 8 bases and J dropped 2 bases, with 15 bases sitting between them. This CDR3 contains 14 residues. The DNA for the CDR3 is TGTGCCAGCGGGACGATGACGGGTAACACTGAAGCTTTCTTT. Its translation is CASGTMTGNTEAFF.

This clone was seen a few times. The rearrangement uses TRBV6-5 and TRBJ2-2; 8 positions agree with TRBD1. CDR3 length: 14 amino acids. The junction had 7 bases not matched to a gene; V was cut back by 6 bases and J by 7 bases. Germline values: CDR1 MNHEY, CDR2 SVGAGI. Here the CDR3 DNA reads TGTGCCAGCAGAGCAGGGGGCAAGGGCGGGGAGCTGTTTTTT. Translated: CASRAGGKGGELFF.

The rearrangement joins TRBV19 to TRBJ1-1; D gene uncertain. CDR3 length: 14 amino acids. The germline gives CDR1 LNHDA, CDR2 SQIVND (reference sequence). Trimming left V 7 bases short and J 6 bases short, with 18 bases between. CDR3 in DNA: TGTGCCAGTACTGGTTTGCATCTGACGGCTGAAGCTTTCTTT. Its translation: CASTGLHLTAEAFF. The variable domain in full, completed from reference TRBV19 and TRBJ1-1, reads DGGITQSPKYLFRKEGQNVTLSCEQNLNHDAMYWYRQDPGQGLRLIYYSQIVNDFQKGDIAEGYSVSREKKESFPLTVTSAQKNPTAFYLCASTGLHLTAEAFFGQGTRLTVV.

J is TRBJ2-1 and V is TRBV5-1, with no clear D. Germline V gene lookup returns CDR1 SGHRS and CDR2 YFSETQ. The CDR3 length is 14 residues. The V end was cut by 4 bases, the J end by 4 bases, with 12 bases between. CDR3 in amino acids: CASSRVVQYNEQFF. As DNA, the CDR3 is TGCGCCAGCAGCAGGGTCGTCCAATACAATGAGCAGTTCTTC.

The chain uses TRBV6-2 or TRBV6-3 and TRBJ1-6; perhaps TRBD1 as D (5 bases). This CDR3 comprises 14 residues. V lost 6 bases and J 8 bases, leaving 14 bases between the germline ends. Germline assignment: CDR1 MNHEY and CDR2 SVGEGT. CDR3 sequence reads: CASSRGTGYSPLHF. The CDR3 nucleotides read TGTGCCAGCAGCCGAGGGACGGGGTATTCACCCCTCCACTTT.

V is TRBV6-2 or TRBV6-3 and J is TRBJ1-2; D call uncertain. Trimming took off 5 bases at V and 3 bases at J, with 10 bases between the two ends. The CDR3 has 13 amino acids. Germline V gene lookup returns CDR1 MNHEY and CDR2 SVGEGT. The CDR3 region is CASSTLSYYGYTF. As DNA, the CDR3 is TGTGCCAGCAGTACCCTGAGCTACTATGGCTACACCTTC.

This clone was detected a few times. The chain couples TRBV6-5 to TRBJ1-1; 9 bases agree with TRBD1. This CDR3 comprises 14 residues. Germline V gene data show CDR1 as MNHEY and CDR2 as SVGAGI. V shed 6 bases, J shed 5 bases, and the junction held 7 bases outside the gene matches. The CDR3 is CASSLQGARTEAFF. Here the CDR3 DNA reads TGTGCCAGCAGCTTACAGGGGGCGCGGACTGAAGCTTTCTTT.

V usage is TRBV6-6 and J usage is TRBJ1-5, with D tentatively TRBD1 (6 bases). V was shortened by 5 bases and J by 0 bases, with 20 bases between the two germline ends. CDR3 length: 18 amino acids. The germline V gene encodes CDR1 MNHNY and CDR2 SVGAGI (reference sequence). The CDR3 spells CASSPSLGGGTSNQPQHF. The CDR3 bases are TGTGCCAGCAGTCCTAGCTTGGGGGGGGGCACTAGCAATCAGCCCCAGCATTTT.

This clone was detected once. V is TRBV7-9 and J is TRBJ1-4; the D gene is possibly TRBD1 (5 bases). This CDR3 is 15 amino acids long. V lost 2 bases and J lost 8, with 15 bases in between. The V gene's germline CDR1 is SEHNR and CDR2 FQNEAQ (reference sequence). The CDR3 loop is CASSLRGRVSEKLFF. In DNA form, the CDR3 reads TGTGCCAGCAGCTTAAGGGGCAGGGTTAGCGAAAAACTGTTTTTT.

Concerning this clone itself: An end of the junction does not agree with germline; a read error may underlie this. The CDR3 here is CASSLFVGRQNEQFF. In DNA form, the CDR3 reads TGTGCTAGCAGCTTGTTTGTGGGGCGCCAAAATGAGCAGTTCTTC. This rearrangement joins TRBV7-7 to TRBJ2-1, with TRBD1 as a possible D gene (5 bases). CDR3 length: 15 amino acids. Germline lookup yields CDR1 SSHAT and CDR2 FNYEAQ (reference sequence).

This clone is large. The chain carries TRBV7-9 and TRBJ1-5; the D is unclear. The germline gives CDR1 SEHNR, CDR2 FQNEAQ (reference sequence). V dropped 1 base and J dropped 3 bases, with 7 bases sitting between them. This CDR3 is built from 14 residues. The CDR3 DNA follows: TGTGCCAGCAGCTTAGACGGCTTCAATCAGCCCCAGCATTTT. Protein product: CASSLDGFNQPQHF.

This clone has only a few counts. The chain has TRBV25-1 and TRBJ1-5; D gene unclear. The germline gives CDR1 MGHDK, CDR2 SYGVNS. This CDR3 spans 14 amino acids. The ends were cut back, 4 bases at V and 5 bases at J, with 12 bases in the middle. The chain's CDR3 is CASSAAGLDQPQHF. The CDR3 DNA is TGTGCCAGCAGTGCTGCGGGTTTGGATCAGCCCCAGCATTTT.

V is TRBV29-1 and J is TRBJ2-1; D possibly uses TRBD1 or TRBD2 (5 bases each). Germline values: CDR1 SQVTM, CDR2 ANQGSEA. The CDR3 spans 16 residues. The V gene lost 1 base and the J gene lost 1 base, with 14 bases spanning the gap. DNA of the CDR3: TGCAGCGTTGAAGCCCAAAACAGGAGGTCCTACAATGAGCAGTTCTTC. Translating gives CSVEAQNRRSYNEQFF.

The rearrangement joins TRBV5-1 to TRBJ1-1; tentative D call: TRBD1 (5 bases). Trimming shortened V by 4 bases and J by 4 bases, and 17 bases separated the two germline ends. The CDR3 sequence is 15 residues long. The V gene's germline CDR1 is SGHRS and CDR2 YFSETQ. CDR3 nucleotide sequence: TGCGCCAGCAGCGGTGGGGAGGTCGGGGGCACTGAAGCTTTCTTT. Translation: CASSGGEVGGTEAFF.

This clone was detected only once. The chain has TRBV30 and TRBJ2-2, with 9 bases that match TRBD2. Germline CDR1 is GTSNPN and CDR2 is SVGIG (reference sequence). CDR3 length: 16 amino acids. V shed 2 bases, J shed 8 bases, and the junction held 12 bases outside the gene matches. CDR3 sequence reads: CAWSPIAGAIVGELFF. The CDR3 DNA is TGTGCCTGGAGTCCCATAGCGGGAGCAATCGTAGGGGAGCTGTTTTTT. The whole variable domain, filled in from reference TRBV30 and TRBJ2-2, reads SQTIHQWPATLVQPVGSPLSLECTVEGTSNPNLYWYRQAAGRGLQLLFYSVGIGQISSEVPQNLSASRPQDRQFILSSKKLLLSDSGFYLCAWSPIAGAIVGELFFGEGSRLTVL.